These T cell receptor beta chains were read from a single sample in a study of blood T cell repertoires in COVID-19. TCRdb's table, derived via immunoSEQ multiplex PCR, lists solely in-frame clones and lacks some. Here the sample spans about 65,000 clones, 60% to 85% being singletons. Sequencing was performed on peripheral blood. These receptors all come from a human donor in a cohort sampled during active COVID-19. Each CDR3 is given with its conserved first and last residue. D genes are given only for firm matches. Rows give clone size only sometimes, using once, few, many, or a class for an expanded clone.

>TRBV18|TRBD1|TRBJ1-1|.
CASSPKGQGAGNTEAFF
TGTGCCAGCTCACCAAAGGGACAGGGGGCAGGGAACACTGAAGCTTTCTTT
>TRBV19|.|TRBJ2-3|once
CASSWGAGEADTQYF
TGTGCCAGTAGTTGGGGGGCGGGAGAAGCGGATACGCAGTATTTT
>TRBV11-2|TRBD2|TRBJ2-5|few
CASSLGRLAGTQETQYF
TGTGCCAGCAGCTTAGGCCGACTAGCGGGGACCCAAGAGACCCAGTACTTC
>TRBV3-1/TRBV3-2|TRBD1|TRBJ1-1|.
CASSTGQPNTEAFF
TGTGCCAGCAGCACGGGACAGCCAAACACTGAAGCTTTCTTT
>TRBV5-4|.|TRBJ2-3|.
CASSPGLATDTQYF
TGTGCCAGCAGCCCGGGACTGGCAACAGATACGCAGTATTTT
>TRBV15|TRBD1|TRBJ1-2|.
CATSRQDRARYGYTF
TGTGCCACCAGCAGACAAGACAGGGCACGCTATGGCTACACCTTC
>TRBV6-5|TRBD1|TRBJ1-5|.
CASSYGQGDNQPQHF
TGTGCCAGCAGTTATGGACAGGGGGATAATCAGCCCCAGCATTTT
>TRBV5-1|TRBD1|TRBJ2-2|.
CASSLATGAGELFF
TGCGCCAGCAGCTTGGCGACAGGGGCTGGGGAGCTGTTTTTT
>TRBV19|.|TRBJ2-1|.
CASSIDLGQSYNEQFF
TGTGCCAGTAGTATAGATTTGGGACAATCCTACAATGAGCAGTTCTTC
>TRBV19|.|TRBJ1-5|.
CASNLASGQPQHF
TGTGCCAGTAATCTGGCCAGCGGGCAGCCCCAGCATTTT
>TRBV29-1|TRBD1|TRBJ1-2|.
CSVVGDRGMHYGYTF
TGCAGCGTTGTGGGGGACAGGGGTATGCACTATGGCTACACCTTC
>TRBV10-3|.|TRBJ2-7|.
CAIRPTGPGDEQYF
TGTGCCATCAGGCCGACCGGGCCGGGGGACGAGCAGTACTTC
>TRBV19|.|TRBJ2-7|.
CASSGALFVEQYF
TGTGCCAGTAGTGGGGCGCTGTTTGTCGAGCAGTACTTC
>TRBV5-8|TRBD1|TRBJ2-1|.
CASSLGIGGTGTNEQFF
TGTGCCAGCAGCTTGGGAATAGGGGGCACAGGGACCAATGAGCAGTTCTTC
>TRBV2|.|TRBJ1-4|.
CASRGQSEKLFF
TGTGCCAGCAGGGGCCAGAGTGAAAAACTGTTTTTT
>TRBV28|TRBD1|TRBJ1-5|.
CASSQGGQPQHF
TGTGCCAGCAGCCAGGGGGGACAGCCCCAGCATTTT
>TRBV7-9|.|TRBJ1-1|.
CASSLAQGMRTEAFF
TGTGCCAGCAGCTTAGCGCAGGGGATGAGGACTGAAGCTTTCTTT